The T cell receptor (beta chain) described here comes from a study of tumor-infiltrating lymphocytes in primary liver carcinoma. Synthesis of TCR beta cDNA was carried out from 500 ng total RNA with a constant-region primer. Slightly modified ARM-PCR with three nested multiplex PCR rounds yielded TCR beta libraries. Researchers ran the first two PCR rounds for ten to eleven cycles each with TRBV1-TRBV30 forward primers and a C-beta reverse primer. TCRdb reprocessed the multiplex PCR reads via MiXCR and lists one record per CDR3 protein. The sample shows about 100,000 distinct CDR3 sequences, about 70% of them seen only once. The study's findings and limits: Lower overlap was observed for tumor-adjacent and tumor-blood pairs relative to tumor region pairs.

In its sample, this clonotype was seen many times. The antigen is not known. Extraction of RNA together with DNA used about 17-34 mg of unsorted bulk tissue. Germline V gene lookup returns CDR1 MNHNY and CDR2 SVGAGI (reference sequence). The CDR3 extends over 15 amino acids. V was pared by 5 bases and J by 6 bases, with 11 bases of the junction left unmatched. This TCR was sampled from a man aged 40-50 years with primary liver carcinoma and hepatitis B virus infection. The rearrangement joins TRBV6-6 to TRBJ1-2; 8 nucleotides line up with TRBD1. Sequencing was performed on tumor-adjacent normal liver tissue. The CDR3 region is CASSNPTGGKDGYTF. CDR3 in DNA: TGTGCCAGCAGTAATCCTACAGGGGGGAAGGATGGCTACACCTTC.